The 13 T cell receptor beta chains given below trace back to one sample, sequenced in a study of Ad26.COV2.S vaccination and SARS-CoV-2 variants. Treatment here: about 20 received Ad26.COV2.S at low or high dose, single or two shots; 5 received placebo; per-sample allocation not given. Collection of samples fell on day 63 after the first vaccine or placebo injection. Measured with immunoSEQ multiplex PCR; TCRdb has only the in-frame clones, and not every one. This table holds about 350,000 clones, about 88% found once. Sequenced here: peripheral blood, sampled in a trial of Ad26.COV2.S vaccine versus placebo. Receptor source: a person aged 18-60 years who received the Ad26.COV2.S COVID-19 vaccine or a placebo.

The V gene is TRBV5-6, the J gene TRBJ2-2, with TRBD1 matching 7 bases. The V gene's germline CDR1 is SGHDT and CDR2 YYEEEE. The ends lost 4 bases at V and 1 base at J; junction bases unmatched: 4. The CDR3 sequence is 15 residues long. The CDR3 sequence is CASSLGQLNTGELFF. DNA of the CDR3: TGTGCCAGCAGCCTGGGACAGCTGAACACCGGGGAGCTGTTTTTT.

The DNA of the CDR3 is TGTGCCAGCAGCTACGCCCCGGACAGCTACGAGCAGTACTTC. Translated: CASSYAPDSYEQYF. This chain joins TRBV11-2 and TRBJ2-7; D is perhaps TRBD1 (6 bases). Per germline, CDR1 SGHAT and CDR2 FQNNGV. The CDR3 runs 14 residues. The ends were cut back, 4 bases at V and 3 bases at J, with 13 bases in the middle.

This rearrangement joins TRBV24-1 to TRBJ2-5; a weak D match, TRBD2 (6 bases). CDR3 size: 14 residues. The germline CDR1 and CDR2 sequences are KGHDR and SFDVKD. Trimming removed 4 bases from V and 7 bases from J, with 15 bases in between. CDR3 DNA: TGTGCCACCAGTGACGTGACTGAGGGAGGGACCCAGTACTTC. Translating gives CATSDVTEGGTQYF.

The chain is built from TRBV18 and TRBJ2-7; D possibly corresponds to TRBD2 (5 bases). Germline V gene lookup returns CDR1 KGHSH and CDR2 LQKENI. The CDR3 is made up of 19 amino acids. With 3 bases removed from V and 0 bases from J, the gap between germline ends came to 24 bases. The CDR3 DNA reads as TGTGCCAGCTCACCGGGCACGGGGTTTTCGGCGAGGAGCTCCTACGAGCAGTACTTC. Protein sequence: CASSPGTGFSARSSYEQYF.

This chain's CDR3 is CASSPLAAGSIDYEQYF. CDR3 bases: TGCGCCAGCAGCCCCCTAGCGGCCGGGAGTATCGACTACGAGCAGTACTTC. The genes are TRBV5-1 and TRBJ2-7, with TRBD2 matching 7 bases. The CDR3 runs to 17 residues. Germline CDR1 and CDR2: SGHRS and YFSETQ. V trimming: 4 bases; J trimming: 3 bases; junction bases outside the gene matches: 16.

The chain recombines TRBV9 with TRBJ1-1; tentative D call: TRBD1 (5 bases). This CDR3 is 14 amino acids long. Trimming removed 5 bases from V and 1 base from J, with 12 bases in between. Germline V CDR1 and CDR2: SGDLS, YYNGEE. CDR3: CASSWVDRNTEAFF. The CDR3 nucleotides are TGTGCCAGCAGTTGGGTCGACAGGAACACTGAAGCTTTCTTT.

This chain connects TRBV2 to TRBJ2-3, with TRBD2 matching 8 bases. The V gene's germline CDR1 is SNHLY and CDR2 FYNNEI. V shed 5 bases and J 0 bases; nucleotides not matched to a gene: 7. CDR3 size: 16 residues. The CDR3, as DNA: TGTGCCAGCAGTCGCGGGGGGCCCTTTAGCACAGATACGCAGTATTTT. Protein: CASSRGGPFSTDTQYF.

The V gene is TRBV14, the J gene TRBJ1-1; the D gene is possibly TRBD1 (6 bases). In germline, CDR1 is SGHDN, CDR2 FVKESK. Trimming cost V 1 base and J 11 bases, with 14 bases left between them. The CDR3 spans 13 residues. CDR3 bases: TGTGCCAGCAGCCAAGCGCAGGGGATGAGTGCTTTCTTT. This encodes CASSQAQGMSAFF.

V and J are TRBV19 and TRBJ2-3, with D uncertain. The CDR3 is 15 residues long. V was pared by 3 bases and J by 5 bases, with 15 bases between. Germline CDR1 LNHDA, CDR2 SQIVND (reference sequence). CDR3 DNA: TGTGCCAGTAGTATCTCAAAGGTGACGCGAGATACGCAGTATTTT. Its protein product is CASSISKVTRDTQYF.

This chain joins TRBV2 and TRBJ2-7; D call uncertain. This CDR3 spans 12 amino acids. The V end was cut by 7 bases, the J end by 3 bases, with 10 bases between. Germline V gives CDR1 SNHLY, CDR2 FYNNEI. The CDR3 here is CASKGRLYEQYF. The CDR3 DNA reads as TGTGCCAGCAAGGGCAGACTCTACGAGCAGTACTTC.

The rearrangement uses TRBV24-1 and TRBJ1-2; weak D call: TRBD1 (5 bases). With 5 bases removed from V and 5 bases from J, the gap between germline ends came to 11 bases. The CDR3 runs 13 residues. CDR1 and CDR2 from the germline V gene are KGHDR and SFDVKD. The CDR3 DNA is TGTGCCACCAGTGCTCCGGGACCTTATGGCTACACCTTC. It specifies CATSAPGPYGYTF.

This clone has just one count. The gene calls are TRBV6-6 and TRBJ2-7; D may be TRBD1 (6 bases). The V end lost 2 bases, the J end lost 2 bases, and 10 bases lay between the germline ends. Germline assignment: CDR1 MNHNY and CDR2 SVGAGI (reference sequence). The CDR3 runs 14 residues. CDR3 loop: CASSYDRPAYEQYF. The CDR3 DNA follows: TGTGCCAGCAGTTACGACAGGCCGGCCTACGAGCAGTACTTC.

The chain employs TRBV5-4 and TRBJ2-7, with 7 bases that match TRBD1. The CDR3 covers 12 residues. The V gene end was trimmed by 4 bases and the J gene end by 6 bases; junction bases not matched to a gene: 4. Germline V gene data show CDR1 as SGHNT and CDR2 as YYREEE (reference sequence). Here the CDR3 DNA reads TGTGCCAGCAGCATCGGGACAGCCGAGCAGTACTTC. Its protein product is CASSIGTAEQYF.